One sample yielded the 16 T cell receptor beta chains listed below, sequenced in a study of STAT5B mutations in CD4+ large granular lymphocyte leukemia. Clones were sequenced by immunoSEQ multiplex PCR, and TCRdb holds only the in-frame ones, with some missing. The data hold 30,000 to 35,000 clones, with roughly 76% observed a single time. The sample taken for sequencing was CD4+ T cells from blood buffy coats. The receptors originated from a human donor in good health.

The CDR3 here is CASSYDRTDTQYF. CDR3 DNA: TGTGCCAGCAGTTACGACCGGACAGATACGCAGTATTTT. The rearrangement joins TRBV6-6 to TRBJ2-3, with D unresolved. The germline V gene has CDR1 MNHNY and CDR2 SVGAGI (reference sequence). This CDR3 is built from 13 residues. Trimming took off 2 bases at V and 3 bases at J, with 6 bases between the two ends.

The CDR3 spells CASSERTSGDYYNEQFF. In DNA form, the CDR3 reads TGCGCCAGCAGTGAGAGGACTAGCGGGGACTATTACAATGAGCAGTTCTTC. V is TRBV10-2 and J is TRBJ2-1; 12 positions agree with TRBD2. Germline CDR1 and CDR2: WSHSY and SAAADI. V shed 2 bases and J 4 bases; nucleotides not matched to a gene: 6. The CDR3 is made up of 17 amino acids.

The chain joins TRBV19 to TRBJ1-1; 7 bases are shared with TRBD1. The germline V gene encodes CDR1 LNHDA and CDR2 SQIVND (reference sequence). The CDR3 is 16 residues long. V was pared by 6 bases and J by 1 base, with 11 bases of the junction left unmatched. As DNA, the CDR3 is TGTGCCAGTAGAAGTCTCTTGGGGACAGCGAACACTGAAGCTTTCTTT. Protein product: CASRSLLGTANTEAFF.

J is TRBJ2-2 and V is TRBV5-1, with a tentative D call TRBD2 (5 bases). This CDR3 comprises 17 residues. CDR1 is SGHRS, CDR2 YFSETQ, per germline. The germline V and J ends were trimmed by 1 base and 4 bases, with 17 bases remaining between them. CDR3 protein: CASSLRVARQSTGELFF. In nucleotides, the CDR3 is TGCGCCAGCAGCTTGAGAGTAGCGAGGCAATCCACCGGGGAGCTGTTTTTT.

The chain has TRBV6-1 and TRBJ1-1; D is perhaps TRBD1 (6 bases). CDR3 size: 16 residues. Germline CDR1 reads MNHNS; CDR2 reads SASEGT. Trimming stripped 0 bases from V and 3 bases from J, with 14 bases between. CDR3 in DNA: TGTGCCAGCAGTGAAGCGCTTAGGTCAGGGGACACTGAAGCTTTCTTT. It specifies CASSEALRSGDTEAFF.

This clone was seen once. The CDR3 nucleotides are TGTGCCAGCAGTTACTCAGGGGCTAGGTCCTACGAGCAGTACTTC. Translated: CASSYSGARSYEQYF. V gene TRBV6-5 combines with J gene TRBJ2-7; possibly TRBD1 for D (5 bases). The germline V gene has CDR1 MNHEY and CDR2 SVGAGI. Trimming cost V 0 bases and J 1 base, with 10 bases left between them. CDR3 length equals 15 residues.

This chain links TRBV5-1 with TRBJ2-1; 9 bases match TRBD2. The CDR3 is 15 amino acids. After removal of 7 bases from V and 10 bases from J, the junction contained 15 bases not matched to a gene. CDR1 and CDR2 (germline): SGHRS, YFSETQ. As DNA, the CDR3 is TGCGCCAGCGCCATGGCGGGACTAGCCCCTCGAGAGCAGTTCTTC. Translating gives CASAMAGLAPREQFF.

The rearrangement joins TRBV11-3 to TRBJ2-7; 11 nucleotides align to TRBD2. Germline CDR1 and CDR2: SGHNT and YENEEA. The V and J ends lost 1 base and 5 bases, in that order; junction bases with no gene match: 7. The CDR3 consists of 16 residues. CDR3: CASSLGLTSGIDEQYF. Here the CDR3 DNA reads TGTGCCAGCAGCTTAGGTCTGACTAGCGGGATCGACGAGCAGTACTTC.

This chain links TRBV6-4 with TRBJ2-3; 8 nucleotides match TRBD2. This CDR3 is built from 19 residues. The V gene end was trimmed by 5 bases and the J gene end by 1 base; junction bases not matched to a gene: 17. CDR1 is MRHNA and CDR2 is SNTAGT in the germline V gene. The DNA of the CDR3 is TGTGCCAGCAGTCCCGGGACTAGATCATTTGGTTTCGGCACAGATACGCAGTATTTT. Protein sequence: CASSPGTRSFGFGTDTQYF.

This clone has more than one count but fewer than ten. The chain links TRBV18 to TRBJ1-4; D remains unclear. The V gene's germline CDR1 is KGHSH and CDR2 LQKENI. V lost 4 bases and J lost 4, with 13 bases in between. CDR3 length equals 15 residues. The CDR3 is CASSRGASLNEKLFF. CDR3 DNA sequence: TGTGCCAGCTCACGAGGAGCGTCCCTTAATGAAAAACTGTTTTTT.

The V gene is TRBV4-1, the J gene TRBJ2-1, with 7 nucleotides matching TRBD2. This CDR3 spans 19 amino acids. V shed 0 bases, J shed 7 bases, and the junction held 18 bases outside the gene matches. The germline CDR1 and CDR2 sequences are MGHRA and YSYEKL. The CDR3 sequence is CASSQEHRGRAVGWNEQFF. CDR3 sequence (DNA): TGCGCCAGCAGCCAAGAACATCGAGGGAGGGCCGTGGGGTGGAATGAGCAGTTCTTC.

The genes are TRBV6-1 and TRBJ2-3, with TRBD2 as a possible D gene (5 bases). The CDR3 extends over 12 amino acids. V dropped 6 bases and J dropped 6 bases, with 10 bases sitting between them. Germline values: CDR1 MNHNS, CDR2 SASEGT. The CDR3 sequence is CASSHWEDTQYF. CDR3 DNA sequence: TGTGCCAGCAGCCACTGGGAGGATACGCAGTATTTT.

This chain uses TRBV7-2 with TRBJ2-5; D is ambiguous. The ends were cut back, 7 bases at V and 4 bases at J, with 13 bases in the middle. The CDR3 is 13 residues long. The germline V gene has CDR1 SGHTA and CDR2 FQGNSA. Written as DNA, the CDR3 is TGTGCCAGCACCCTTAGCTTAACAGAGACCCAGTACTTC. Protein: CASTLSLTETQYF.

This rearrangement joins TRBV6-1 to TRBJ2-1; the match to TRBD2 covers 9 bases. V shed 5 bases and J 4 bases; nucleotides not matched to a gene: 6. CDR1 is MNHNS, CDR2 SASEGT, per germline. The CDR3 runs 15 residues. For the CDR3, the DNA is TGTGCCAGCAGTTCGCGGACTAGCGAGTACAATGAGCAGTTCTTC. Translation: CASSSRTSEYNEQFF.

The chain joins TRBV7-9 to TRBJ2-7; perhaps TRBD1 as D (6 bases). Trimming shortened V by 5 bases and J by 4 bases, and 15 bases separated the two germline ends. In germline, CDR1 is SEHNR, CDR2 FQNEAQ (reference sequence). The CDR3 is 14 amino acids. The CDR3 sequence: CASSIGTTWYEQYF. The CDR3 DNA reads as TGTGCCAGCAGCATCGGGACAACTTGGTACGAGCAGTACTTC.

This CDR3 is CASSYSSVETQYF. The CDR3 nucleotides are TGTGCCAGCAGTTACTCTTCTGTGGAGACCCAGTACTTC. The chain carries TRBV6-5 and TRBJ2-5, with no clear D. Trimming took 0 bases from V and 5 from J, leaving 7 bases between them. The CDR3 contains 13 residues. The germline V gene has CDR1 MNHEY and CDR2 SVGAGI.